This TCR beta chain emerged from a study of cytomegalovirus exposure and HLA in healthy donors. Study findings and constraints: At a 0.05 false discovery rate, a later analysis found over 15,000 TCR beta sequences to be associated with HLA alleles. Donor immune exposure was known only as CMV serostatus. Several V segments, TRBV6-2 and TRBV6-3 among them, could not be told apart and were dropped.

This clone occurred a few times. What it recognizes is unknown. Use of 60 Vbeta and 13 Jbeta primers characterized the PCR. Repertoires were generated with immunoSEQ multiplex PCR, while TCRdb's copy carries only in-frame clones and drops some. The sample records some 150,000 clones, over 65% being singletons. Trimming at V came to 7 bases and at J to 5 bases, leaving 13 bases not matched to a gene. There are 16 residues in the CDR3. Germline lookup yields CDR1 SGHTA and CDR2 FQGNSA. The receptor comes from a female donor in good health and CMV-seropositive. The chain combines TRBV7-2 with TRBJ2-2; 7 positions match TRBD2. The sequencing sample was made of PBMCs. This CDR3 is CASTKSGLAATGELFF. In nucleotides, the CDR3 is TGTGCCAGCACCAAAAGCGGGCTAGCGGCAACCGGGGAGCTGTTTTTT.